This T cell receptor beta chain originates from a study of beta chain features in type 1 diabetes. Study findings and constraints: There were fewer insertions and more deletions at the VDJ junctions of type 1 diabetes patients. Researchers report that Type 1 diabetes patients had moderately but significantly shorter TCRB CDR3s across all four CD4+ subsets.

Worth noting for this clone: Its specificity is not known.

Purity (above 95%) was reached by all sorted populations. cDNA synthesis used the whole RNA isolate, giving expressed TCRB sequences. Around 3.57 million reads was the average for naive, central memory and regulatory T cell samples. Sequencing used immunoSEQ multiplex PCR; TCRdb keeps in-frame clones, though not all of them. The sample lists approximately 50,000 clones; roughly 39% were seen once. The sequence was collected from a man aged 30 to 39 with type 1 diabetes. The sequenced material came from Tregs from blood.

The CDR3 DNA is TGCGCCAGCAGCCAGGGCGGCAATCAGCCCCAGCATTTT. Protein: CASSQGGNQPQHF. The chain combines TRBV5-1 with TRBJ1-5; weak D call: TRBD1 (5 bases). The CDR3 runs 13 residues. V lost 4 bases, J lost 2 bases, and 7 bases lay in between. The V gene's germline CDR1 is SGHRS and CDR2 YFSETQ.